This T cell receptor beta chain stems from a study of CD8+ T cells in alopecia areata. cDNA reverse transcribed from extracted RNA served as the sequencing template. Generated by immunoSEQ multiplex PCR, the TCRdb table keeps only in-frame clones and is missing some. The sample lists some 100,000 clones; about 60% were seen once. The sample's treatment: oral pan-JAK inhibitor, 5-10 mg twice daily. The sample holds one count of this clone. Per the germline V gene, CDR1 is GTSNPN and CDR2 is SVGIG (reference sequence). The V gene lost 3 bases and the J gene lost 2 bases, with 22 bases spanning the gap. This CDR3 spans 17 amino acids.

This clonotype originated in a human donor with alopecia areata. The specimen was CD8+ T cells sorted from blood, collected between weeks 55 and 65, from a patient treated with tofacitinib. The J gene is TRBJ1-2, the V gene TRBV30; TRBD1 might be the D (5 bases). The CDR3: CAWSPLRGDRLNYGYTF. The CDR3 DNA follows: TGTGCCTGGAGCCCTCTCCGAGGGGATCGCCTCAACTATGGCTACACCTTC.